The following is a T cell receptor beta chain sequence with its context. Its antigen is not known. The sample comes from a study of cytomegalovirus exposure and HLA in healthy donors. General study points: The records held CMV serostatus as the only immune exposure information.

Use of 60 Vbeta and 13 Jbeta primers characterized the PCR. Sequencing used immunoSEQ multiplex PCR; TCRdb keeps in-frame clones, though not all of them. The table records around 100,000 clones, 65% to 80% of them present only once. The V gene's germline CDR1 is SGHVS and CDR2 FNYEAQ. With 1 base removed from V and 5 bases from J, the gap between germline ends came to 11 bases. The CDR3 is made up of 14 amino acids. Sampled while nominally healthy, donors likely had unrecorded immune exposures. This chain connects TRBV7-6 to TRBJ2-5; D is possibly TRBD1 (5 bases). The receptor was isolated from a man aged 45 to 65 in good health and CMV-seronegative. Sequenced sample: PBMCs. The CDR3 DNA follows: TGTGCCAGCAGCTTAGATGGTGGGGCGGAGACCCAGTACTTC. This sequence encodes CASSLDGGAETQYF.